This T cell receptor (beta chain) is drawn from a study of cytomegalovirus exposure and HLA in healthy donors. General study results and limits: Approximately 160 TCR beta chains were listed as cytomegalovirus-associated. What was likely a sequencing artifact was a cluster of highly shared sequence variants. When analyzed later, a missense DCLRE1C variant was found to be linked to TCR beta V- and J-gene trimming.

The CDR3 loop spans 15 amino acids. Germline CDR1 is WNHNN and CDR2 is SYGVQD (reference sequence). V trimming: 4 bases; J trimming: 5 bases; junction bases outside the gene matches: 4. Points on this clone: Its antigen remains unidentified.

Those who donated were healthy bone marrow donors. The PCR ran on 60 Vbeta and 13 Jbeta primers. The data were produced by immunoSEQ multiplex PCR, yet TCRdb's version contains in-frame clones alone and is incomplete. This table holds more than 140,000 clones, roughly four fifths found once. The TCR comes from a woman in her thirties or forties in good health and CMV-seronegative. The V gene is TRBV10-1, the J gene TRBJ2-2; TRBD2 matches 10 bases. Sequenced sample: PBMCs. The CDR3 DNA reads TGCGCCAGCAGTGTAGCGGGAGGAGGGACCGGGGAGCTGTTTTTT. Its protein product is CASSVAGGGTGELFF.